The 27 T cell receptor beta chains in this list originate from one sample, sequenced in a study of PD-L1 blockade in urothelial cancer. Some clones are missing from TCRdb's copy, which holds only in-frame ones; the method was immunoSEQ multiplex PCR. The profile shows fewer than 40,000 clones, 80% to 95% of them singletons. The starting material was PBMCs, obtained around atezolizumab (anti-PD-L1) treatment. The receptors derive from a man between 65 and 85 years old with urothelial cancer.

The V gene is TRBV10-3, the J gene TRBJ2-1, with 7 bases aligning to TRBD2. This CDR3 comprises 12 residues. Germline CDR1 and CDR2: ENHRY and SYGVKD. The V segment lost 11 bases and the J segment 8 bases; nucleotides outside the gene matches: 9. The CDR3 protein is CAAGDGVHEQFF. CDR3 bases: TGTGCCGCGGGGGATGGAGTGCATGAGCAGTTCTTC.

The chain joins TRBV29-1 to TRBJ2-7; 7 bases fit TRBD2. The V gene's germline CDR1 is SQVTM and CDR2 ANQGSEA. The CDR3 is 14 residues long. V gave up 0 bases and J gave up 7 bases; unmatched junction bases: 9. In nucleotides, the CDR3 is TGCAGCGTTGAAGATGAGGGAGGGGTGGATGAGCAGTACTTC. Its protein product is CSVEDEGGVDEQYF.

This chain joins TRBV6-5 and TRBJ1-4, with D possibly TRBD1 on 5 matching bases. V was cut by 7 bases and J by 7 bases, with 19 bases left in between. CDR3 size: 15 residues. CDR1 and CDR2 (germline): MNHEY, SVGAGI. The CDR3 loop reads CASKVQGQGSEKLFF. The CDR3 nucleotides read TGTGCCAGCAAGGTCCAAGGGCAGGGCAGTGAAAAACTGTTTTTT.

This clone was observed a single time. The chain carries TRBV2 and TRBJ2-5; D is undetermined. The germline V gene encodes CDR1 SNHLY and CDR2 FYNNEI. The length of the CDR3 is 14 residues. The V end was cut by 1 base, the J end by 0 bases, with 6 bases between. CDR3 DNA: TGTGCCAGCAGTGAAGACAGAAACCAAGAGACCCAGTACTTC. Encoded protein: CASSEDRNQETQYF.

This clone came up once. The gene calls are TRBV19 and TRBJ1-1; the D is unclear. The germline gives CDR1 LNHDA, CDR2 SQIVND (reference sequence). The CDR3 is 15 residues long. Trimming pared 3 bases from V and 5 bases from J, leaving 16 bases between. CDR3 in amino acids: CASSMPSGSVTEAFF. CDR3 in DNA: TGTGCCAGTAGTATGCCCTCGGGGTCGGTTACTGAAGCTTTCTTT.

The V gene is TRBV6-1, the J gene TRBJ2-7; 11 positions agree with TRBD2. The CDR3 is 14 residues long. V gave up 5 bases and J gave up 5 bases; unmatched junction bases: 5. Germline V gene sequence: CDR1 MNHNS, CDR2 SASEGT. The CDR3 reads CASSITSGSDEQYF. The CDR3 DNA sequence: TGTGCCAGCAGTATAACTAGCGGGAGCGACGAGCAGTACTTC.

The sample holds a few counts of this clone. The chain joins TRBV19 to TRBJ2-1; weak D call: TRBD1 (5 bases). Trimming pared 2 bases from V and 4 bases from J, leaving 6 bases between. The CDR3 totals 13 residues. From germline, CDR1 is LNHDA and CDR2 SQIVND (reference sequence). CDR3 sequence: CASSITGYNEQFF. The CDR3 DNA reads TGTGCCAGTAGTATAACAGGTTACAATGAGCAGTTCTTC.

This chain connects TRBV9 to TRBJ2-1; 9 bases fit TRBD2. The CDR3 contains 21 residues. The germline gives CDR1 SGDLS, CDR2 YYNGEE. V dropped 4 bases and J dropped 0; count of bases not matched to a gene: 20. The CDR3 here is CASSSPRSSGSGPSSYNEQFF. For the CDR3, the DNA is TGTGCCAGCAGCTCCCCGAGGAGTAGCGGGAGTGGTCCCAGCTCCTACAATGAGCAGTTCTTC.

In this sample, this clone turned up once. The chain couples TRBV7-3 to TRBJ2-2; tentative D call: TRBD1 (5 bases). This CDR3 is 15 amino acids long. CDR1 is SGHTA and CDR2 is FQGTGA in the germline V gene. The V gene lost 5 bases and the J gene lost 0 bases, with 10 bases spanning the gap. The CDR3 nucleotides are TGTGCCAGCAGCGTGGACATAACGAACACCGGGGAGCTGTTTTTT. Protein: CASSVDITNTGELFF.

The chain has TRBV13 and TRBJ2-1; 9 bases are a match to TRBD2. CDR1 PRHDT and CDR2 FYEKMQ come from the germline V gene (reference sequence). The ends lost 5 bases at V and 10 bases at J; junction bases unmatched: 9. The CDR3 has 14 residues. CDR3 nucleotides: TGTGCCAGCAGCGGCCGGCGGGAGGGGGGGGAGCAGTTCTTC. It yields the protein CASSGRREGGEQFF. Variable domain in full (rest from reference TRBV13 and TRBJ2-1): AAGVIQSPRHLIKEKRETATLKCYPIPRHDTVYWYQQGPGQDPQFLISFYEKMQSDKGSIPDRFSAQQFSDYHSELNMSSLELGDSALYFCASSGRREGGEQFFGPGTRLTVL.

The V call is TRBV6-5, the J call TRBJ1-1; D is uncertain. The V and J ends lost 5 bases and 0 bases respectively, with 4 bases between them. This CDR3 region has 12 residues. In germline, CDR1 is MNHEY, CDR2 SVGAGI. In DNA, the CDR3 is TGTGCCAGCAGTCCTATGAACACTGAAGCTTTCTTT. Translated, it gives CASSPMNTEAFF.

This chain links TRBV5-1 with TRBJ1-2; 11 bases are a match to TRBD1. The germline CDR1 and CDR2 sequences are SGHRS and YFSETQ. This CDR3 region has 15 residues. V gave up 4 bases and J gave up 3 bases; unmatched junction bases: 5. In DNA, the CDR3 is TGCGCCAGCAGCCCCGGGACAGGGGGACACTATGGCTACACCTTC. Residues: CASSPGTGGHYGYTF.

In nucleotides, the CDR3 is TGTGCCAGCAGCCCCGGACAGGGGATCGATCAGCCCCAGCATTTT. It is translated as CASSPGQGIDQPQHF. The V and J genes are TRBV7-6 and TRBJ1-5; 9 nucleotides line up with TRBD1. This CDR3 spans 15 amino acids. The V gene end was trimmed by 5 bases and the J gene end by 5 bases; junction bases not matched to a gene: 7. The V gene's germline CDR1 is SGHVS and CDR2 FNYEAQ. Variable domain in full (rest from reference TRBV7-6 and TRBJ1-5): GAGVSQSPRYKVTKRGQDVALRCDPISGHVSLYWYRQALGQGPEFLTYFNYEAQQDKSGLPNDRFSAERPEGSISTLTIQRTEQRDSAMYRCASSPGQGIDQPQHFGDGTRLSIL.

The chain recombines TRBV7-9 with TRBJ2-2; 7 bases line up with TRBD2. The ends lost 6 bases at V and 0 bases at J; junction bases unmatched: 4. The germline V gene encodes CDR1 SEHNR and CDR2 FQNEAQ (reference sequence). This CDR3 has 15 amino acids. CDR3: CASSFGGTNTGELFF. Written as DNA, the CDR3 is TGTGCCAGCAGTTTCGGGGGGACGAACACCGGGGAGCTGTTTTTT. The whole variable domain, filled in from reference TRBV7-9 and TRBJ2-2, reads DTGVSQNPRHKITKRGQNVTFRCDPISEHNRLYWYRQTLGQGPEFLTYFQNEAQLEKSRLLSDRFSAERPKGSFSTLEIQRTEQGDSAMYLCASSFGGTNTGELFFGEGSRLTVL.

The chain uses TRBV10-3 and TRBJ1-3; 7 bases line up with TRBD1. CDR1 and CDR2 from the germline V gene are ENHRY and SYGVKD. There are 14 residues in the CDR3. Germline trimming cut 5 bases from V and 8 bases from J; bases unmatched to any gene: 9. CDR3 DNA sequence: TGTGCCATCAGTCTCACGACAGGGCGGGACACCATATATTTT. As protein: CAISLTTGRDTIYF.

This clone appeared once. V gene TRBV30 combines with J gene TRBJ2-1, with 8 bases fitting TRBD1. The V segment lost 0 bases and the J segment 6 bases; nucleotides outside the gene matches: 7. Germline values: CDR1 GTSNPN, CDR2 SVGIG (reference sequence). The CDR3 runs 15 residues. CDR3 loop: CAWSVGQGGANEQFF. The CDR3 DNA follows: TGTGCCTGGAGTGTAGGACAGGGAGGCGCCAATGAGCAGTTCTTC.

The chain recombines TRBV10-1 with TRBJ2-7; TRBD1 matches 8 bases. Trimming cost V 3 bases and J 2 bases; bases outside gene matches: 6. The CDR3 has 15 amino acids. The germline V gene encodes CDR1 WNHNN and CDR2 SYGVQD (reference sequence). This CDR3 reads CASSEEGQAPYEQYF. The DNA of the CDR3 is TGCGCCAGCAGTGAAGAGGGACAGGCCCCCTACGAGCAGTACTTC.

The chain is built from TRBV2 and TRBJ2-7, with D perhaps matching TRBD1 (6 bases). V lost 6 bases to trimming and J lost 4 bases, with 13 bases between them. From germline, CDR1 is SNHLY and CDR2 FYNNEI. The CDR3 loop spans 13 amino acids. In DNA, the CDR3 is TGTGCCAGCAGCCGGGACAACATGTACGAGCAGTACTTC. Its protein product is CASSRDNMYEQYF.

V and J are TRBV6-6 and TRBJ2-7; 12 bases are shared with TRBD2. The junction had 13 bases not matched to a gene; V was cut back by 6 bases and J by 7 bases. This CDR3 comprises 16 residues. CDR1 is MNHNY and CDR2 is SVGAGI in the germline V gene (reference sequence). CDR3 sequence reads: CASRPRTSGTPREQYF. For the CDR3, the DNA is TGTGCCAGCAGACCCCGGACTAGCGGGACCCCTAGAGAGCAGTACTTC.

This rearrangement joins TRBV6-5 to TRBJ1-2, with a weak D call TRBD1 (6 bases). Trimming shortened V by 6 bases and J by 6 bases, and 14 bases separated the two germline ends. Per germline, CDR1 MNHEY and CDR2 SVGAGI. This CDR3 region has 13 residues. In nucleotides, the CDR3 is TGTGCCAGCAGCTCTACAGGGTGGGATGGCTACACCTTC. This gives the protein CASSSTGWDGYTF.

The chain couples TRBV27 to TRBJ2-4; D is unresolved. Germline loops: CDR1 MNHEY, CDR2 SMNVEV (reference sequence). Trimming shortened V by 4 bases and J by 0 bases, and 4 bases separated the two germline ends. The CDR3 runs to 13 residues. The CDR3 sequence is CASSSLAKNIQYF. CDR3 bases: TGTGCCAGCAGTTCCTTAGCCAAAAACATTCAGTACTTC.

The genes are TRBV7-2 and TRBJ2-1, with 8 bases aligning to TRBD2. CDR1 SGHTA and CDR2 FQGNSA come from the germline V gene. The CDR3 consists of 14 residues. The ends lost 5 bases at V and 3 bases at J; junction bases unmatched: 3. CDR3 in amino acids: CASSRGRSYNEQFF. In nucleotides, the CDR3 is TGTGCCAGCAGCCGCGGGAGGAGCTACAATGAGCAGTTCTTC.

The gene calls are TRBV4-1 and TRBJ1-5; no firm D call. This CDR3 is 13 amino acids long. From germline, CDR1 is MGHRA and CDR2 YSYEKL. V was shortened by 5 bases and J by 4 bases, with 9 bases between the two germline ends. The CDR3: CASSAGENQPQHF. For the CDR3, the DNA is TGCGCCAGCAGCGCCGGGGAGAATCAGCCCCAGCATTTT.

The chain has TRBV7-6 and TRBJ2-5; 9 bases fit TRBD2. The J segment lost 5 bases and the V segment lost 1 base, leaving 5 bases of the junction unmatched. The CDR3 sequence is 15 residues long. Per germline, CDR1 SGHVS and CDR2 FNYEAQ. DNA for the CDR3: TGTGCCAGCAGCTTAGTGGCTAGCGGGACGGAGACCCAGTACTTC. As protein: CASSLVASGTETQYF.

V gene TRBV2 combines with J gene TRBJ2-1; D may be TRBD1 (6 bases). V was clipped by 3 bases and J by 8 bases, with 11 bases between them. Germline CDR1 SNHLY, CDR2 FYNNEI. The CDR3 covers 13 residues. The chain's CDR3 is CASSDFRGDEQFF. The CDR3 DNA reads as TGTGCCAGCAGTGATTTCAGGGGCGATGAGCAGTTCTTC.

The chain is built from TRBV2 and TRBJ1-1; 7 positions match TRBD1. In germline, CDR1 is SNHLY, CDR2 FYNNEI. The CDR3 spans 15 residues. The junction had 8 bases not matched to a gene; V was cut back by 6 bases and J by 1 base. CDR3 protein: CASSSQRTGNTEAFF. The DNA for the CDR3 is TGTGCCAGCAGCTCTCAGCGGACAGGGAACACTGAAGCTTTCTTT.

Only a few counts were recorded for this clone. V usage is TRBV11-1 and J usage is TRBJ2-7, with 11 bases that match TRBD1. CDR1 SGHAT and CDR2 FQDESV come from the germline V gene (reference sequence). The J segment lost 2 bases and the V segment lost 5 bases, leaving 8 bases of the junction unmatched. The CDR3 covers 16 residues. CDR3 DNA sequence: TGTGCCAGCAGCGTTACCGGGACAGGGGGACCCTACGAGCAGTACTTC. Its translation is CASSVTGTGGPYEQYF.